The 23 T cell receptor beta chains in this list originate from one sample, sequenced in a study of prognosis after radiotherapy for stage I lung cancer. It was by two-round multiplex PCR that TCR beta CDR3 was amplified from genomic DNA. The first PCR round targeted every TRBV and TRBJ gene with specific primers. TCRdb passed the multiplex PCR reads through MiXCR, listing each CDR3 protein once. In the table there are about 16,000 distinct CDR3 sequences, more than 25% of which are singletons. The sequenced sample was PBMCs, obtained before or after stereotactic body radiation therapy (not recorded which). The receptor set was obtained from a donor aged 50 or older with non-small cell lung cancer.

By sample share, this clonotype is medium-sized. The chain employs TRBV6-1 and TRBJ2-7; D call uncertain. Germline lookup yields CDR1 MNHNS and CDR2 SASEGT. The germline V and J ends were trimmed by 2 bases and 0 bases, with 8 bases remaining between them. This CDR3 comprises 14 residues. As DNA, the CDR3 is TGTGCCAGCAGTGAACTGGATCTCTCCTACGAGCAGTACTTC. It yields the protein CASSELDLSYEQYF.

In this sample, this clonotype turned up many times. The chain employs TRBV12-3 or TRBV12-4 and TRBJ1-2; D is perhaps TRBD1 (5 bases). The V end lost 3 bases, the J end lost 3 bases, and 11 bases lay between the germline ends. The CDR3 covers 14 residues. The CDR3 coding sequence is TGTGCCAGCAGTTTTGGTGGGGGGGACTATGGCTACACCTTC. It codes for CASSFGGGDYGYTF.

This clonotype was seen repeatedly, ten times or more. This chain links TRBV12-3 or TRBV12-4 with TRBJ2-1; D is perhaps TRBD1 (5 bases). V was pared by 4 bases and J by 0 bases, with 25 bases between. CDR3 length equals 20 residues. The CDR3 DNA is TGTGCCAGCAGTTACCAGGGAATTAGCCATCACATAAGCTCCTACAATGAGCAGTTCTTC. Encoded protein: CASSYQGISHHISSYNEQFF.

This clonotype was recorded at least ten times. J is TRBJ2-3 and V is TRBV10-2; TRBD2 is a possible D gene (6 bases). V lost 6 bases and J 2 bases, leaving 9 bases between the germline ends. The CDR3 has 13 amino acids. Germline V gene data show CDR1 as WSHSY and CDR2 as SAAADI. CDR3 nucleotide sequence: TGCGCCAGCAGCGGGAGTGACACAGATACGCAGTATTTT. Translation: CASSGSDTDTQYF.

This clonotype showed up many times. The J gene is TRBJ2-1, the V gene TRBV3-1; D perhaps matches TRBD2 (6 bases). Germline CDR1 is LGHDT and CDR2 is YNNKEL (reference sequence). CDR3 size: 18 residues. V was clipped by 0 bases and J by 8 bases, with 23 bases between them. In DNA form, the CDR3 reads TGTGCCAGCAGCCAAGATCCTCCCTTAGCGGCCAACAACGATGAGCAGTTCTTC. Amino acid sequence: CASSQDPPLAANNDEQFF.

This clonotype was seen a handful of times. This chain joins TRBV7-6 and TRBJ2-5; TRBD1 agrees at 9 bases. The V segment lost 5 bases and the J segment 4 bases; nucleotides outside the gene matches: 11. CDR3 length equals 16 residues. Germline V lookup: CDR1 SGHVS, CDR2 FNYEAQ. This CDR3 is CASSETDRGLGETQYF. The DNA of the CDR3 is TGTGCCAGCAGCGAAACGGACAGGGGATTGGGAGAGACCCAGTACTTC.

This clonotype was seen many times. The genes are TRBV28 and TRBJ2-3; D possibly uses TRBD1 or TRBD2 (5 bases each). Germline CDR1 and CDR2: MDHEN and SYDVKM. With 3 bases removed from V and 8 bases from J, the gap between germline ends came to 6 bases. CDR3 length: 11 residues. The CDR3 reads CASSFGGTQYF. The CDR3 DNA follows: TGTGCCAGCAGTTTTGGGGGTACGCAGTATTTT.

This clonotype was recorded at least ten times. The V call is TRBV5-1, the J call TRBJ2-1, with a possible D match to TRBD1 (6 bases). The V gene's germline CDR1 is SGHRS and CDR2 YFSETQ. This CDR3 spans 12 amino acids. V lost 5 bases and J lost 5, with 8 bases in between. The CDR3 is CASRGANNEQFF. The CDR3 nucleotides read TGCGCCAGCAGGGGGGCGAACAATGAGCAGTTCTTC.

This clonotype was detected ten times or more. This sequence joins TRBV29-1 and TRBJ2-1; TRBD2 aligns across 9 bases. V gave up 6 bases and J gave up 4 bases; unmatched junction bases: 4. CDR1 is SQVTM, CDR2 ANQGSEA, per germline. The CDR3 is 13 residues long. DNA of the CDR3: TGCAGCGTAACGACTAGCGGATACAATGAGCAGTTCTTC. This translates into CSVTTSGYNEQFF.

In its sample, this clonotype was seen a few times. A much larger clone lies one base from this, so it may be a read error. The V gene is TRBV6-2 or TRBV6-3, the J gene TRBJ1-1; D is ambiguous. The CDR3 extends over 17 amino acids. Trimming shortened V by 5 bases and J by 0 bases, and 19 bases separated the two germline ends. CDR1 and CDR2 from the germline V gene are MNHEY and SVGEGT. The CDR3 sequence: CASSELTSAFMNTEAFF. CDR3 sequence (DNA): TGTGCCAGCAGTGAATTAACCAGTGCCTTTATGAACACTGAAGCTTTCTTT.

This clonotype was seen many times. The chain uses TRBV5-1 and TRBJ2-1, with a possible D match to TRBD2 (5 bases). Between the trimmed V and J ends, which lost 4 bases and 6 bases, there was a span of 14 bases. Germline assignment: CDR1 SGHRS and CDR2 YFSETQ. The CDR3 spans 14 residues. The CDR3 nucleotides are TGCGCCAGCAGCCGGGCGGGCGCCGGCAATGAGCAGTTCTTC. It yields the protein CASSRAGAGNEQFF.

Remarks on this clonotype: Since a far larger clone is one base different, this is likely a read error. The V gene is TRBV6-1, the J gene TRBJ2-1, with D perhaps matching TRBD1 (5 bases). CDR1 is MNHNS, CDR2 SASEGT, per germline. This CDR3 spans 16 amino acids. With 5 bases removed from V and 8 bases from J, the gap between germline ends came to 22 bases. CDR3 loop: CASSHSFFQVGHEQFF. The CDR3 DNA follows: TGTGCCAGCAGTCACTCATTTTTCCAGGTGGGGCATGAGCAGTTCTTC.

This clonotype was detected ten times or more. The V gene is TRBV7-9, the J gene TRBJ2-2; 9 bases line up with TRBD1. Germline CDR1 SEHNR, CDR2 FQNEAQ (reference sequence). V lost 6 bases and J lost 4; bases outside the gene matches: 6. This CDR3 comprises 15 residues. CDR3 sequence: CASRLQGASTGELFF. The CDR3 bases are TGTGCCAGCAGACTACAGGGGGCGAGCACCGGGGAGCTGTTTTTT.

This clonotype has ten or more counts. This rearrangement joins TRBV24-1 to TRBJ2-7; 7 nucleotides line up with TRBD1. CDR3 length: 18 residues. V lost 3 bases and J lost 2; bases outside the gene matches: 15. CDR1 is KGHDR, CDR2 SFDVKD, per germline. In DNA form, the CDR3 reads TGTGCCACCAGTGATGATTCCTGGGGACAGCCAATAACCTACGAGCAGTACTTC. This gives the protein CATSDDSWGQPITYEQYF.

This clonotype appeared many times. V is TRBV29-1 and J is TRBJ1-3; D ambiguous. The germline gives CDR1 SQVTM, CDR2 ANQGSEA. V shed 3 bases and J shed 0 bases, with 9 bases lying between them. The length of the CDR3 is 14 residues. The CDR3 DNA is TGCAGCGTTGAGTCAGGCAGCTCTGGAAACACCATATATTTT. Residues: CSVESGSSGNTIYF. The variable domain in full, completed from reference TRBV29-1 and TRBJ1-3, reads SAVISQKPSRDICQRGTSLTIQCQVDSQVTMMFWYRQQPGQSLTLIATANQGSEATYESGFVIDKFPISRPNLTFSTLTVSNMSPEDSSIYLCSVESGSSGNTIYFGEGSWLTVV.

This clonotype has ten or more counts. The chain has TRBV19 and TRBJ1-6; unclear D gene. The germline V gene has CDR1 LNHDA and CDR2 SQIVND (reference sequence). V lost 6 bases to trimming and J lost 7 bases, with 13 bases between them. This CDR3 contains 14 residues. The CDR3 here is CASRWRAANSPLHF. The CDR3 coding sequence is TGTGCCAGTAGATGGCGGGCAGCGAATTCACCCCTCCACTTT.

This clonotype was counted at least ten times. The chain recombines TRBV6-5 with TRBJ2-7; possible D gene TRBD2, 5 bases. V lost 2 bases, J lost 2 bases, and 13 bases lay in between. CDR1 and CDR2 (germline): MNHEY, SVGAGI. The CDR3 runs 15 residues. CDR3 in DNA: TGTGCCAGCAGTTACGGGTCACGGGGAACCTACGAGCAGTACTTC. This gives the protein CASSYGSRGTYEQYF.

Concerning this clonotype: With only one base between it and a far larger clone, this is likely a read error. The chain combines TRBV7-9 with TRBJ1-1; D is unresolved. V gave up 4 bases and J gave up 5 bases, with 14 bases separating them. Per the germline V gene, CDR1 is SEHNR and CDR2 is FQNEAQ (reference sequence). CDR3 size: 14 residues. CDR3 nucleotides: TGTGCCAGCAGCTCCCCGGGGTCGAATACTGAAGCTTTCTTT. Its protein is CASSSPGSNTEAFF.

V gene TRBV5-4 combines with J gene TRBJ2-2; 8 bases fit TRBD2. Germline V gene sequence: CDR1 SGHNT, CDR2 YYREEE (reference sequence). This CDR3 region has 18 residues. The V gene end was trimmed by 0 bases and the J gene end by 5 bases; junction bases not matched to a gene: 12. In DNA, the CDR3 is TGTGCCAGCAGCTTGGGGGCCGGGACTAGAGGGAGAACCGGGGAGCTGTTTTTT. Translation: CASSLGAGTRGRTGELFF.

At least ten counts were recorded for this clonotype. V is TRBV19 and J is TRBJ1-2, with D hard to call. The V end was cut by 4 bases, the J end by 0 bases, with 3 bases between. The CDR3 covers 12 residues. Germline V gene lookup returns CDR1 LNHDA and CDR2 SQIVND (reference sequence). DNA of the CDR3: TGTGCCAGTAGTAATGCTAACTATGGCTACACCTTC. Translating it yields CASSNANYGYTF.

This clonotype appeared a single time. The CDR3 does not end in the conserved phenylalanine or tryptophan, so this is likely a read error. The rearrangement links TRBV28 to TRBJ2-6; D might be TRBD2 (7 bases). Germline lookup yields CDR1 MDHEN and CDR2 SYDVKM. The CDR3 is 17 amino acids. Deletions cut 5 bases from V and 2 bases from J, with 16 bases between. The CDR3 region has the DNA TGTGCCAGCAGTACAGGACGGGGGGCAACTGGGGCCAACGTCCTGACTATC. It encodes CASSTGRGATGANVLTI.

This clonotype has at least ten counts. The CDR3 DNA follows: TGTGCCAGCAGTTTATCCGGAAATCAGCCCCAGCATTTT. It codes for CASSLSGNQPQHF. The chain combines TRBV28 with TRBJ1-5; D is uncertain. This CDR3 is built from 13 residues. V was cut by 1 base and J by 4 bases, with 5 bases left in between. Germline V lookup: CDR1 MDHEN, CDR2 SYDVKM.

Of note for this clonotype: A read error is the likely source, as a far larger clone sits one nucleotide away. The chain links TRBV6-4 to TRBJ2-7; D possibly corresponds to TRBD1 (6 bases). The CDR3 runs 18 residues. Germline V CDR1 and CDR2: MRHNA, SNTAGT. V lost 3 bases, J lost 0 bases, and 21 bases lay in between. This CDR3 reads CASSERDLRKGGSYEQYF. The CDR3 DNA is TGTGCCAGCAGTGAAAGAGATCTCCGGAAAGGGGGCTCCTACGAGCAGTACTTC.